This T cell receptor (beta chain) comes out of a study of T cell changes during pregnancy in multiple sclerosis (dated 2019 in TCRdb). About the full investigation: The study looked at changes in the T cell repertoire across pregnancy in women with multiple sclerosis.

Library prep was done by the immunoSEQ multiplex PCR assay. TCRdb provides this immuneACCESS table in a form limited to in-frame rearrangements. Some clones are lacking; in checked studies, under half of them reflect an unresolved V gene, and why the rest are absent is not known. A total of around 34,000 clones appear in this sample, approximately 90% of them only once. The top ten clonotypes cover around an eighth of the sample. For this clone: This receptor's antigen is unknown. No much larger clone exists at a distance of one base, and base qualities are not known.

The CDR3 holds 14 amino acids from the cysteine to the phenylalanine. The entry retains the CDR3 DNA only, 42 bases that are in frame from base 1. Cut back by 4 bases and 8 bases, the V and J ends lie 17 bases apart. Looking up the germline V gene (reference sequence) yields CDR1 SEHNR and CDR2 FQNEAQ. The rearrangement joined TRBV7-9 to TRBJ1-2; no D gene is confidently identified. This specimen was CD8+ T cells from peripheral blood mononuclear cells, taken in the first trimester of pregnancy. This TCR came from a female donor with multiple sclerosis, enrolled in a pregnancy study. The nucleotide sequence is TGTGCCAGCAGCTCCGGCGGGGAGTCGTCCGGCTACACCTTC. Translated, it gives CASSSGGESSGYTF.